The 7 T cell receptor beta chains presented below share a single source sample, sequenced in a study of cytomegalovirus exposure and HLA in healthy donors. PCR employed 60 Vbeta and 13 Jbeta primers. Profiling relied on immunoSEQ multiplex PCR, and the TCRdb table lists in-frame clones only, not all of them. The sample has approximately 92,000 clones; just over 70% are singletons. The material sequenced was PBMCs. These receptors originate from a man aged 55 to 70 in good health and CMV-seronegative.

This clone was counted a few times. CDR3 protein: CASSLKRLEQYF. The CDR3 DNA is TGTGCCAGCAGTTTAAAGCGACTGGAGCAGTACTTC. The chain links TRBV28 to TRBJ2-7; D not certain. The CDR3 totals 12 residues. CDR1 and CDR2 from the germline V gene are MDHEN and SYDVKM. V lost 2 bases and J lost 7, with 9 bases in between. Full variable domain (missing parts from reference TRBV28 and TRBJ2-7): DVKVTQSSRYLVKRTGEKVFLECVQDMDHENMFWYRQDPGLGLRLIYFSYDVKMKEKGDIPEGYSVSREKKERFSLILESASTNQTSMYLCASSLKRLEQYFGPGTRLTVT.

Here the CDR3 DNA reads TGTGCCCGTTATCCGGGACAGTTCAATGAGCAGTTCTTC. It is translated as CARYPGQFNEQFF. The chain combines TRBV27 with TRBJ2-1, with TRBD1 identical over 7 bases. Germline CDR1 MNHEY, CDR2 SMNVEV (reference sequence). V gave up 11 bases and J gave up 6 bases; unmatched junction bases: 10. The CDR3 has 13 residues.

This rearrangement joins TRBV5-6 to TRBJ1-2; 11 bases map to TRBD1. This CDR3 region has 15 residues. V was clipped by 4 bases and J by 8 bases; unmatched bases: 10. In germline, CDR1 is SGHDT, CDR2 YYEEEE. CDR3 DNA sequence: TGTGCCAGCAGCCAGCAGGGACAGGGGGTTTGCGGCTACACCTTC. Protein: CASSQQGQGVCGYTF.

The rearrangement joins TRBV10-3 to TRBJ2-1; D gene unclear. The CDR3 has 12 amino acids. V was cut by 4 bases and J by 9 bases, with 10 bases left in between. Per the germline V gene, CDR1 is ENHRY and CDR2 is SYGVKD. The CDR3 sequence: CAISGEHSEQFF. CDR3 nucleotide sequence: TGTGCCATCAGTGGCGAGCACAGTGAGCAGTTCTTC.

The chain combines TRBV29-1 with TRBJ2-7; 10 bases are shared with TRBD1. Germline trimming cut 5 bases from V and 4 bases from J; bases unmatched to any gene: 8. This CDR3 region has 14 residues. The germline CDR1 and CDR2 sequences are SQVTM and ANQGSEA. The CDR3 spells CSVRPGTGDYEQYF. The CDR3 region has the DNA TGCAGCGTTCGTCCCGGGACAGGGGATTACGAGCAGTACTTC.

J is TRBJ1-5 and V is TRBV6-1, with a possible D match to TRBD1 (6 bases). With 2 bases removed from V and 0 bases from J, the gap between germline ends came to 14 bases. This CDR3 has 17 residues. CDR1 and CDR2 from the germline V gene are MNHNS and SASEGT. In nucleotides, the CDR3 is TGTGCCAGCAGTGAATATGTGACAGGAGATAGCAATCAGCCCCAGCATTTT. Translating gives CASSEYVTGDSNQPQHF.

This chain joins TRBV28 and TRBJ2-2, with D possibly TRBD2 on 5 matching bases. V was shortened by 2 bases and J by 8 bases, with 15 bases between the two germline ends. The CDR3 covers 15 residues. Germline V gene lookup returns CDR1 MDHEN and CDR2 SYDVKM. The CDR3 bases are TGTGCCAGCAGTTTACCCGGAGTAGCGATGGGGGAGCTGTTTTTT. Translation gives CASSLPGVAMGELFF.